This T cell receptor (beta chain) is from a study of shared clonotypes between healthy human individuals. Study outcomes and limitations: Even with large depth, rarefaction showed that sorted-subset sequencing was incomplete. Naive subsets, compared against memory subsets, generally had larger estimated richness values.

Donors had no recently reported acute infections or vaccinations and were HIV-negative. Regarding this clone: Its specificity is not known.

The DNA input per sorted-subset replicate PCR was roughly 0.2 ug, corresponding to 25,000 to 35,000 T cell genomes. TCRdb's table, derived via immunoSEQ multiplex PCR, lists solely in-frame clones and lacks some. The data show roughly 720,000 clones, 90% seen once. The receptor was isolated from a man younger than 30 in good health. Some clones in this sample may be carry-over from other donors' samples. The sequenced sample consisted of memory CD8+ T cells from PBMCs. Subset in this sample: CD45RO+ cells pooled with CCR7-negative TemRA cells.

This CDR3 reads CARKGVPDYEQYF. The CDR3 nucleotides read TGCGCTCGTAAAGGCGTCCCTGACTACGAGCAGTACTTC. V and J are TRBV5-1 and TRBJ2-7; D is undetermined. The germline CDR1 and CDR2 sequences are SGHRS and YFSETQ. CDR3 length: 13 amino acids.